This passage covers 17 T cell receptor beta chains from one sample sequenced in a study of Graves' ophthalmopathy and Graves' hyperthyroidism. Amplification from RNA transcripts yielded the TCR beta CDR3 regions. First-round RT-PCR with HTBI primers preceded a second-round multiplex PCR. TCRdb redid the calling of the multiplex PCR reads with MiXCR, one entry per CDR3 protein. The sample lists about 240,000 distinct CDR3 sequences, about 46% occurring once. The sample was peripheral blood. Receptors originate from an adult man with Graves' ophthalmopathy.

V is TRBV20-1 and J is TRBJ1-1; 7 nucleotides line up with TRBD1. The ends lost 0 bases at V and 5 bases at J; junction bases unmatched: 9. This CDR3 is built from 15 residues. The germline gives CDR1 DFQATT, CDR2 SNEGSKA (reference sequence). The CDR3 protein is CSARDERQGKTEAFF. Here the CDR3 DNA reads TGCAGTGCTAGAGATGAGCGACAGGGCAAGACTGAAGCTTTCTTT.

CDR3 loop: CATSSLNRDYGYTF. The CDR3 DNA follows: TGTGCCACCAGCAGCTTGAACAGGGACTATGGCTACACCTTC. This chain connects TRBV15 to TRBJ1-2, with TRBD1 as a possible D gene (6 bases). From germline, CDR1 is LNHNV and CDR2 YYDKDF (reference sequence). V was trimmed by 3 bases and J by 3 bases, leaving 11 bases between them. CDR3 length equals 14 residues.

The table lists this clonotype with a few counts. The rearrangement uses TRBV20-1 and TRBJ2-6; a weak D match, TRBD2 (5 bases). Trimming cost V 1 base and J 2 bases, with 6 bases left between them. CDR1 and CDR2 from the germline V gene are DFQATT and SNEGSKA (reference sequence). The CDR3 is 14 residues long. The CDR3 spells CSARATTGANVLTF. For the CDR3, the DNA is TGCAGTGCTAGAGCGACTACTGGGGCCAACGTCCTGACTTTC.

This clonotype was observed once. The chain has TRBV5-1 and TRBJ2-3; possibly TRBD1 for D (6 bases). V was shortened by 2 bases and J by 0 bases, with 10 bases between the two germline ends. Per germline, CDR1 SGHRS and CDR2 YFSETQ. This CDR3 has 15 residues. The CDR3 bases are TGCGCCAGCAGCTTCGACAGGCGCAGCACAGATACGCAGTATTTT. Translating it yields CASSFDRRSTDTQYF. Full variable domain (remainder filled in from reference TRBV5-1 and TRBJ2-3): KAGVTQTPRYLIKTRGQQVTLSCSPISGHRSVSWYQQTPGQGLQFLFEYFSETQRNKGNFPGRFSGRQFSNSRSEMNVSTLELGDSALYLCASSFDRRSTDTQYFGPGTRLTVL.

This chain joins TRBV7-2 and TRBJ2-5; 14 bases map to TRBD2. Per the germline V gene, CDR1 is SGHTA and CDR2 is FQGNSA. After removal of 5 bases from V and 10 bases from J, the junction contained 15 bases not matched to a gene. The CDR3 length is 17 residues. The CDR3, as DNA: TGTGCCAGCAGCCCCGGGACTAGCGGGGGCCTACCCAGGGGCCAGTACTTC. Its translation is CASSPGTSGGLPRGQYF.

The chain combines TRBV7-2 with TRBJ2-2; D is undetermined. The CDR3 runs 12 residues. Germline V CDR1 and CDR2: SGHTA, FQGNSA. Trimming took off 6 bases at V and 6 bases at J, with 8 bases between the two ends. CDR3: CASREGSGELFF. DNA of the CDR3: TGTGCCAGCAGGGAAGGGTCCGGGGAGCTGTTTTTT.

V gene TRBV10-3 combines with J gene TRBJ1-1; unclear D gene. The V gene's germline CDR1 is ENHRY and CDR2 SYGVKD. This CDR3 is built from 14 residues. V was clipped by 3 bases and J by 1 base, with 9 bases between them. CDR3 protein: CAISEMGSNTEAFF. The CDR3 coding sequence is TGTGCCATCAGTGAAATGGGGTCGAACACTGAAGCTTTCTTT.

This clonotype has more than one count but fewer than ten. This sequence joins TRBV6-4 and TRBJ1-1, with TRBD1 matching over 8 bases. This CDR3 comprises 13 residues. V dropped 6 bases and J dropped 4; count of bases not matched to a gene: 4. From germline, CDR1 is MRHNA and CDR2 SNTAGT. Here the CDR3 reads CASRYDRGTEAFF. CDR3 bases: TGTGCCAGCAGATACGACAGGGGCACTGAAGCTTTCTTT.

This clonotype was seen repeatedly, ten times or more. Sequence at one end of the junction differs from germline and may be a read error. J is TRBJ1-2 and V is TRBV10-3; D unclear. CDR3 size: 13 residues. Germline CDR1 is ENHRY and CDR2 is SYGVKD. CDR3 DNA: TGTGCCAGCAGTTACCGGGGAAACTATGGCTACACCTTC. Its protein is CASSYRGNYGYTF.

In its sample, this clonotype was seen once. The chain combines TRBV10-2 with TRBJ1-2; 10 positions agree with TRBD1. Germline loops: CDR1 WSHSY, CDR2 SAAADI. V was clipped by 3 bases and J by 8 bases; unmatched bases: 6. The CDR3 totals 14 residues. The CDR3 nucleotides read TGCGCCAGCAGTGAAGCCGGGACAGGGGAGGGCTACACCTTC. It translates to CASSEAGTGEGYTF.

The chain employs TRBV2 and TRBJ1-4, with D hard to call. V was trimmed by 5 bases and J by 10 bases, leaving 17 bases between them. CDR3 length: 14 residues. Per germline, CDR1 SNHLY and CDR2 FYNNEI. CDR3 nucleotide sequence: TGTGCCAGCAGTCATTCAGTAGGACGTGGAAAACTGTTTTTT. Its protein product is CASSHSVGRGKLFF.

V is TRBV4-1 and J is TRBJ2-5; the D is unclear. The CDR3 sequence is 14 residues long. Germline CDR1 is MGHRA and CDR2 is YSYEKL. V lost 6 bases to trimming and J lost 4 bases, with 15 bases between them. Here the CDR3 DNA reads TGCGCCAGCAGTCCATTGGTACGGGTAGAGACCCAGTACTTC. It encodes CASSPLVRVETQYF.

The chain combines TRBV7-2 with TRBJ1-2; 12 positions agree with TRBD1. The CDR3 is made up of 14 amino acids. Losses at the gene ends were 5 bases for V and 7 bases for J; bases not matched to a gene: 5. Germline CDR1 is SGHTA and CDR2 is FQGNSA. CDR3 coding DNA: TGTGCCAGCAGCCCCACGGGACAGGGGGCTGGCTACACCTTC. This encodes CASSPTGQGAGYTF.

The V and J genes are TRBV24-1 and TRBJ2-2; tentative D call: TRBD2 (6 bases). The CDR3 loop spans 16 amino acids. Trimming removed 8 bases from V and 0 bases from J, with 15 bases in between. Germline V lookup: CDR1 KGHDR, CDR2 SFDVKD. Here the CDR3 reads CATTGGQGTNTGELFF. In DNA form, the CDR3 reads TGTGCCACCACCGGGGGTCAGGGCACGAACACCGGGGAGCTGTTTTTT.

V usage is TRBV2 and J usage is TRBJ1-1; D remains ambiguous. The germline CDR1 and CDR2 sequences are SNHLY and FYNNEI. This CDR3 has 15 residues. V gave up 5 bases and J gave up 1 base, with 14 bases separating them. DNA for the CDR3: TGTGCCAGCAGTTACTCGATCCCCCAGAACACTGAAGCTTTCTTT. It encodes CASSYSIPQNTEAFF.

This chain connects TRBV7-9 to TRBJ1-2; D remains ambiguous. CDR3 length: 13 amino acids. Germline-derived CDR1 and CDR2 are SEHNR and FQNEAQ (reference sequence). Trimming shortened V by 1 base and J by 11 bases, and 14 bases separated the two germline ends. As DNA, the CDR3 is TGTGCCAGCAGCTTAGATGAGGCAGGTTCATACACCTTC. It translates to CASSLDEAGSYTF.

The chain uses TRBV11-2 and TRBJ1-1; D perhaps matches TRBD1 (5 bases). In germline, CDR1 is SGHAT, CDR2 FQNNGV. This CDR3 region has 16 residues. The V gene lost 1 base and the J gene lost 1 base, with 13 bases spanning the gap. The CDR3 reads CASSLALTVKNTEAFF. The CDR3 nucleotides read TGTGCCAGCAGCTTAGCCCTGACAGTTAAGAACACTGAAGCTTTCTTT.